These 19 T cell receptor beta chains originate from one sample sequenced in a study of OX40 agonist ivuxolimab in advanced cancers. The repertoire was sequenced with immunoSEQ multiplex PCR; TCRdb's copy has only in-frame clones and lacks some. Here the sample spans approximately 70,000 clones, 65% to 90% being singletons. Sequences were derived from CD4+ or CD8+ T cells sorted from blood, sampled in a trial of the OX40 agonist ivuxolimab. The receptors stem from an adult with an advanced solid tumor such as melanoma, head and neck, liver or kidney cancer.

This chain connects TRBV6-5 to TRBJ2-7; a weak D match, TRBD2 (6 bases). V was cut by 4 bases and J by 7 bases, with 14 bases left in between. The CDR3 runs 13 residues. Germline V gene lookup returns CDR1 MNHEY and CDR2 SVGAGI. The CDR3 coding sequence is TGTGCCAGCAGTTCTTTCCTGGCGGGGGAGCAGTACTTC. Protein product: CASSSFLAGEQYF.

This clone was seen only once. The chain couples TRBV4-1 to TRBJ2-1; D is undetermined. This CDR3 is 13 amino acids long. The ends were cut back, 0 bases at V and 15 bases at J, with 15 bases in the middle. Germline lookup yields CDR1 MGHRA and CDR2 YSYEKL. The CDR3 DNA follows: TGCGCCAGCAGCCAAGATCTAAGGACCGGTGGGTTCTTC. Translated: CASSQDLRTGGFF.

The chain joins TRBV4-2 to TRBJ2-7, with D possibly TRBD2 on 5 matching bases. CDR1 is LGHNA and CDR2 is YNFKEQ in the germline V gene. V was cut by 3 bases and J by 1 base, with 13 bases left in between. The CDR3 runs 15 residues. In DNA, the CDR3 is TGTGCCAGCAGCCATACGACGGGGATTTCCTACGAGCAGTACTTC. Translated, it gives CASSHTTGISYEQYF.

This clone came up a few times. Here the CDR3 reads CAISDPRKVPYEQYF. The CDR3 DNA reads TGTGCCATCAGTGACCCCCGGAAGGTTCCCTACGAGCAGTACTTC. This chain connects TRBV10-3 to TRBJ2-7; D remains ambiguous. There are 15 residues in the CDR3. Germline assignment: CDR1 ENHRY and CDR2 SYGVKD. Trimming took 3 bases from V and 2 from J, leaving 14 bases between them.

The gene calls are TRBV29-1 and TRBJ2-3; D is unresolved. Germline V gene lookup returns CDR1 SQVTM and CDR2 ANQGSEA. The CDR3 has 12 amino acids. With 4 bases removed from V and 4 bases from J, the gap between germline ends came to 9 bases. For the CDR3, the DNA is TGCAGCGTTGTTTTAGCCTCAGATACGCAGTATTTT. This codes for CSVVLASDTQYF.

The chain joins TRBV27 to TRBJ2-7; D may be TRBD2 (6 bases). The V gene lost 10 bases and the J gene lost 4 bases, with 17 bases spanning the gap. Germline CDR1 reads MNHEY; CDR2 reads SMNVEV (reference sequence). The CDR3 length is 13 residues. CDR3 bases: TGTGCCACCTCCGGGGCGGGGCGATACGAGCAGTACTTC. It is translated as CATSGAGRYEQYF.

The CDR3 DNA reads as TGCGCCAGCAGCCCCCACGGGGTCAACACAGATACGCAGTATTTT. Translation gives CASSPHGVNTDTQYF. The V gene is TRBV4-1, the J gene TRBJ2-3; possible D gene TRBD2, 5 bases. V lost 4 bases, J lost 2 bases, and 13 bases lay in between. CDR1 and CDR2 from the germline V gene are MGHRA and YSYEKL. The CDR3 has 15 amino acids.

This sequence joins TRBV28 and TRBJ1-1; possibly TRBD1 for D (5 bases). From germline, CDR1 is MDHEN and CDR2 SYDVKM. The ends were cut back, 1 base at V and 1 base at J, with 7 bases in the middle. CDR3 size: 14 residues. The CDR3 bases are TGTGCCAGCAGTTTATTGGGGGGGAACACTGAAGCTTTCTTT. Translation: CASSLLGGNTEAFF.

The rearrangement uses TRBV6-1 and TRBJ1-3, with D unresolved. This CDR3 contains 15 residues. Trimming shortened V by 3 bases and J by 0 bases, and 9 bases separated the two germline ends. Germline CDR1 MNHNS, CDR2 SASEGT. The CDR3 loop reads CASSDKRASGNTIYF. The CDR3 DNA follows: TGTGCCAGCAGTGATAAGAGGGCCTCTGGAAACACCATATATTTT.

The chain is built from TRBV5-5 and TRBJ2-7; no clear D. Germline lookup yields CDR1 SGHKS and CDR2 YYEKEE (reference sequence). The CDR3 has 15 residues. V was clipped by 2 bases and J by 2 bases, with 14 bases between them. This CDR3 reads CASSFGLLPTYEQYF. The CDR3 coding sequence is TGTGCCAGCAGCTTCGGCCTGTTGCCTACCTACGAGCAGTACTTC.

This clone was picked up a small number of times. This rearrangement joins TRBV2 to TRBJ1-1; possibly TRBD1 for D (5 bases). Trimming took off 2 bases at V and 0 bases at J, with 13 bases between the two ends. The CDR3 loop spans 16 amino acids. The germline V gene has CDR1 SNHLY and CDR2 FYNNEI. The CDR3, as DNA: TGTGCCAGCAGTGAATCTCAGGGACGCATGAACACTGAAGCTTTCTTT. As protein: CASSESQGRMNTEAFF.

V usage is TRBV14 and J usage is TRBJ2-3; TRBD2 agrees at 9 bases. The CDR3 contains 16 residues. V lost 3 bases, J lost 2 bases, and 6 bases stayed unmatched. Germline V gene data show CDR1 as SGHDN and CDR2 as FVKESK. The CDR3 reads CASSHFSGGLTDTQYF. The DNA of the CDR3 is TGTGCCAGCAGCCATTTTAGCGGGGGCCTCACAGATACGCAGTATTTT.

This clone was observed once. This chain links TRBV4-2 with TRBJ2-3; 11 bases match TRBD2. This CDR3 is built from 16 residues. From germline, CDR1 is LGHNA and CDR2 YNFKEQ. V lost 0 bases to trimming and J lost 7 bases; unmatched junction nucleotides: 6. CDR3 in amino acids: CASSQEGTSGENTQYF. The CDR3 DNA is TGTGCCAGCAGCCAAGAAGGGACTAGCGGCGAAAATACGCAGTATTTT.

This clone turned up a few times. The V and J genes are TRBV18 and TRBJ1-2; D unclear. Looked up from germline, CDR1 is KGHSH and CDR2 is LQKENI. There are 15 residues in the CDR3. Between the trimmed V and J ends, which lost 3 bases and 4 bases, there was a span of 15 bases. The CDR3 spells CASSPPGRGIYGYTF. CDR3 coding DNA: TGTGCCAGCTCACCCCCCGGACGCGGTATCTATGGCTACACCTTC.

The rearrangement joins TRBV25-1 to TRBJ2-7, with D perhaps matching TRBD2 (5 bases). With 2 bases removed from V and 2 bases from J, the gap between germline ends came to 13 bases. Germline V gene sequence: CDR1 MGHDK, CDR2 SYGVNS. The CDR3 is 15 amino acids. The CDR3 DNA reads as TGTGCCAGCAGTGAACAGGTTGCCGGGACCTACGAGCAGTACTTC. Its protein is CASSEQVAGTYEQYF.

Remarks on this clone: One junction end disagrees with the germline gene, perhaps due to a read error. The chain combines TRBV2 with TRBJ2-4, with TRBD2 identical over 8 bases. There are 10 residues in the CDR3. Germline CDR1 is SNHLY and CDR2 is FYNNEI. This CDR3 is CASSGAGESF. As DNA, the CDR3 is TGTGCCAGCAGTGGAGCGGGGGAGAGCTTC.

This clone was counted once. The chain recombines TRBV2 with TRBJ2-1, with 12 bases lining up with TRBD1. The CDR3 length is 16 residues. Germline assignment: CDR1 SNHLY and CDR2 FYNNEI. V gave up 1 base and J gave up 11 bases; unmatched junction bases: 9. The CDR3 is CASSEVARDRGLQQFF. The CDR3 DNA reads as TGTGCCAGCAGTGAAGTCGCCCGGGACAGGGGGCTACAGCAGTTCTTC.

The CDR3 DNA follows: TGCGCCAGCAGCCCGAAAGCTACGAACACCGGGGAGCTGTTTTTT. This encodes CASSPKATNTGELFF. The rearrangement links TRBV5-1 to TRBJ2-2, with D hard to call. The ends were cut back, 4 bases at V and 0 bases at J, with 10 bases in the middle. The CDR3 is 15 amino acids. Germline-derived CDR1 and CDR2 are SGHRS and YFSETQ.

CDR3 nucleotide sequence: TGTGCCAGCAGCCAAAGACTAGCGGGGGCGAACGAGTACGAGCAGTACTTC. This translates into CASSQRLAGANEYEQYF. The V gene is TRBV4-2, the J gene TRBJ2-7; 12 positions match TRBD2. Per germline, CDR1 LGHNA and CDR2 YNFKEQ. CDR3 length equals 17 residues. The junction had 9 bases not matched to a gene; V was cut back by 2 bases and J by 4 bases.